This T cell receptor beta chain was identified during a study of blood T cell repertoires in COVID-19. Per germline, CDR1 MDHEN and CDR2 SYDVKM. The CDR3 extends over 15 amino acids. Trimming removed 2 bases from V and 6 bases from J; junction bases left unmatched: 6. Sequenced by immunoSEQ multiplex PCR; TCRdb stores in-frame clones only, minus some. This table holds about 120,000 clones, roughly 79% found once. Sequences were obtained from peripheral blood. The sequence was collected from a human donor in a cohort sampled during active COVID-19. J is TRBJ1-5 and V is TRBV28, with TRBD1 identical over 8 bases. CDR3 nucleotides: TGTGCCAGCAGTTTAGGAGGACAGGGAGGTCAGCCCCAGCATTTT. Amino acids: CASSLGGQGGQPQHF.